The TCR beta chain described here comes from a study of CD8 T cells in Susac syndrome. Broader study findings: The total CD8+ repertoires yielded some 15 Susac-specific public clones and the CD8+ TEMRA repertoires yielded about 5.

Germline CDR1 reads SQVTM; CDR2 reads ANQGSEA. Trimming left V 2 bases short and J 1 base short, with 16 bases between. The CDR3 consists of 16 residues. About this clonotype itself: Its specificity is not known.

Reverse transcription of roughly 0.5 to 1 ug RNA used random hexamers. Across 54 Vbeta and 13 Jbeta, TCR beta CDR3 was amplified with immunoSEQ multiplex PCR. In TCRdb, the immunoSEQ multiplex PCR reads were re-called with MiXCR into one record per CDR3 protein. The sample includes around 100,000 distinct CDR3 sequences, approximately 95% of them seen just once. Input material: CD8+ T cells from PBMCs. The receptor was isolated from a human donor with Susac syndrome. This chain links TRBV29-1 with TRBJ2-3, with D perhaps being TRBD1 or TRBD2 (6 bases each). DNA of the CDR3: TGCAGCGTTGAATTTTGGGGGGCCCTAGGCACAGATACGCAGTATTTT. The encoded protein is CSVEFWGALGTDTQYF.